The text below deals with one TCR beta chain. Its antigen remains unknown. V gave up 3 bases and J gave up 7 bases; unmatched junction bases: 9. The CDR3 loop spans 16 amino acids. Per germline, CDR1 SGHRS and CDR2 YFSETQ. The sample originates from a study of response to subunit inactivated influenza vaccine. Study-wide points: Each seasonal influenza vaccination, the authors suggested, recruits few new T cells.

One entry per CDR3 protein, called by TCRdb with MiXCR from the RT-PCR reads. The sample lists around 490,000 distinct CDR3 sequences; approximately 7.6% were seen once. The V call is TRBV5-1, the J call TRBJ2-1, with 11 bases that match TRBD2. The receptor comes from a man in his fifties or sixties who received an inactivated influenza vaccine. Specimen: PBMCs from blood, collected around 25 months after vaccination. CDR3 amino acids: CASSSAASGGWNEQFF. CDR3 sequence (DNA): TGCGCCAGCAGCTCGGCGGCTAGCGGGGGGTGGAATGAGCAGTTCTTC.